This TCR beta chain was obtained from a study of T cells after yellow fever vaccination. Findings and limits, study-wide: Post-booster samples contained most primary-vaccination clones (more than 95% CD4, about 85% CD8). By day 5 rather than day 15, the secondary response had peaked, though it was weaker. CD4 and CD8 compartments shared a small share of clonotypes.

They built TCR cDNA with 5'RACE template switching, a step that put in a universal primer site and UMIs. TCRdb re-called the 5' RACE reads with MiXCR, one entry per CDR3 protein. The sample yields roughly 310,000 distinct CDR3 sequences, roughly 3.5% seen once. Per germline, CDR1 SEHNR and CDR2 FQNEAQ (reference sequence). The V and J ends lost 2 bases and 6 bases respectively, with 11 bases between them. CDR3 length equals 14 residues. With regard to this clonotype: Its antigen is unknown.

The receptor was derived from a man younger than 35 who received the YFV17D yellow fever vaccine. The gene calls are TRBV7-9 and TRBJ2-1; D is unresolved. The sample was PBMCs, taken on the day of the yellow fever booster vaccination. The CDR3 DNA reads TGTGCCAGCAGCTTATTGACATCAGGCAATGAGCAGTTCTTC. Its protein is CASSLLTSGNEQFF.